The source of this T cell receptor (beta chain) is a study of T cells after yellow fever vaccination. The table lists this clonotype with a few counts. This CDR3 contains 15 residues. Germline CDR1 and CDR2: SGHTA and FQGNSA. V was clipped by 3 bases and J by 7 bases, with 16 bases between them. MiXCR was run by TCRdb on the 5' RACE reads, yielding one entry per CDR3 protein. Among 620,000 or so distinct CDR3 sequences listed, 10% to 15% were seen once. The sequencing here drew on PBMCs, taken on the day of the yellow fever booster vaccination. This TCR was recovered from a man aged 30-40 years who received the YFV17D yellow fever vaccine. The V gene is TRBV7-2, the J gene TRBJ2-1, with D perhaps being TRBD1 or TRBD2 (5 bases each). CDR3 amino acids: CASSFQPGPPNEQFF. The CDR3 DNA follows: TGTGCCAGCAGCTTCCAACCGGGACCACCTAATGAGCAGTTCTTC.